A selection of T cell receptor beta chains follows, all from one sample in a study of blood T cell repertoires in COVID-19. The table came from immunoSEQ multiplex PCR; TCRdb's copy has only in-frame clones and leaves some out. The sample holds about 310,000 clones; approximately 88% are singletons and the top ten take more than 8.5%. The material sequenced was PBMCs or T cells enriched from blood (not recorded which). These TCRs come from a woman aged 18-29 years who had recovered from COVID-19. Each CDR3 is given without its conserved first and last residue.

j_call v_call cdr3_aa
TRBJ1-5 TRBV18 ASSPLGQGSQPQH
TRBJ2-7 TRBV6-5 ASSYFQGSSYEQY
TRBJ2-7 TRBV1 TSSQDRIGRTSIYEQY
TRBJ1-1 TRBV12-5 ASGLEGGTEAF
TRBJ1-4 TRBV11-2 ASSPDRGREKLF
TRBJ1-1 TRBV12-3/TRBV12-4 ASSVEEGTEAF
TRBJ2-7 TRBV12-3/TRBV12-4 ASSSGQGDEQY
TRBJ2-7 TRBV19 ASSNGQGAIYEQY
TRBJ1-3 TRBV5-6 ASSWWQGGNTIY
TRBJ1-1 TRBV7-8 ASRPNLIDTEAF
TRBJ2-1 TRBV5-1 ASSSTGAVNGF
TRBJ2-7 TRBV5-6 ASSFGGSSIYEQY
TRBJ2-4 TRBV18 ASSPGQGNIQY
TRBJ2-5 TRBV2 ASTVRTKETQY
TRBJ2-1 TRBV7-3 ASSLLAGGGEQF
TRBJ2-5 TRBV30 AWSGGGGQETQY
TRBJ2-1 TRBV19 ASTSDLHEQF